These T cell receptor beta chains were read from a single sample in a study of regulatory T cells in long-lasting Graves disease. TCRdb reanalysed the multiplex PCR reads using MiXCR and keeps one entry per CDR3 protein. The data hold about 440,000 distinct CDR3 sequences, with approximately 16% observed a single time. The same data also went into a second study, on T cells in Graves' hyperthyroidism and ophthalmopathy.

This specimen was peripheral blood mononuclear cells (PBMCs), taken at new diagnosis, from a patient treated with antithyroid drugs. The receptors were sampled from a young woman with Graves disease. CDR3s include the opening cysteine and the closing phenylalanine or tryptophan. D genes are given only for firm matches. Expanded clones are given a class, and other clones once, few, many or no size at all.

CDR3	DNA	D	J	size	V
CSVGQAPSEAFF	TGCAGCGTGGGACAGGCCCCGTCGGAAGCTTTCTTT	TRBD1	TRBJ1-1	.	TRBV29-1
CASSVAGDHREQYF	TGTGCCAGCAGCGTAGCTGGGGACCACAGGGAGCAGTACTTC	.	TRBJ2-7	many	TRBV9
CASSLAPTRPRLQQYF	TGTGCCAGCAGTTTAGCTCCGACTAGACCCAGACTACAGCAGTACTTC	.	TRBJ2-7	many	TRBV28
CASRLTGDTGELFF	TGTGCCAGCAGACTTACAGGGGACACCGGGGAGCTGTTTTTT	TRBD1	TRBJ2-2	few	TRBV6-1
CASSLVTGGADEQYF	TGCGCCAGCAGCTTGGTGACAGGGGGCGCGGACGAGCAGTACTTC	TRBD1	TRBJ2-7	many	TRBV5-1
CASSYMEQGAFF	TGTGCCAGCAGTTACATGGAACAGGGTGCTTTCTTT	.	TRBJ1-1	.	TRBV6-5
CASSFGGLAGTDTQYF	TGTGCCAGCAGCTTTGGAGGGCTAGCGGGCACAGATACGCAGTATTTT	TRBD2	TRBJ2-3	many	TRBV7-6
CASRSPLLAGVTDTQYF	TGTGCCAGCAGGTCTCCCCTACTAGCGGGAGTCACAGATACGCAGTATTTT	TRBD2	TRBJ2-3	many	TRBV28
CASSESGLDFDRNEQYF	TGCGCCAGCAGTGAGTCGGGACTAGATTTTGATCGCAACGAGCAGTACTTC	TRBD2	TRBJ2-7	many	TRBV10-2
CASRGQAGQPQHF	TGTGCCAGCAGGGGACAGGCAGGTCAGCCCCAGCATTTT	TRBD1	TRBJ1-5	.	TRBV2
CASSYPDTYYYQPQHF	TGTGCCAGCAGTTACCCAGACACCTACTATTATCAGCCCCAGCATTTT	.	TRBJ1-5	few	TRBV6-5
CASSSSFWTEAFF	TGTGCCAGCAGTTCTTCCTTCTGGACTGAAGCTTTCTTT	.	TRBJ1-1	many	TRBV27
CASRSNERSSSYEQYF	TGTGCCAGCAGGTCTAACGAGCGGTCCTCCTCCTACGAGCAGTACTTC	.	TRBJ2-7	many	TRBV11-2
CASSGGRDTGNQPQHF	TGTGCCAGCAGTGGGGGGCGGGACACCGGCAATCAGCCCCAGCATTTT	.	TRBJ1-5	.	TRBV2
CASSQDRLAGGPLETQYF	TGTGCCAGCAGCCAAGATCGACTAGCGGGAGGGCCATTAGAGACCCAGTACTTC	TRBD2	TRBJ2-5	.	TRBV3-1
CASSIRQGEVYNEQFF	TGCGCCAGCAGCATTAGACAGGGGGAGGTATACAATGAGCAGTTCTTC	TRBD1	TRBJ2-1	few	TRBV5-1
CSVGGDSYEQYF	TGCAGCGTTGGCGGGGACTCCTACGAGCAGTACTTC	.	TRBJ2-7	few	TRBV29-1
CASSDTDRGTEAFF	TGTGCCAGCAGTGACACGGACAGGGGCACTGAAGCTTTCTTT	TRBD1	TRBJ1-1	few	TRBV6-4
CASSATGPETQYF	TGCGCCAGCAGCGCTACAGGGCCAGAGACCCAGTACTTC	.	TRBJ2-5	many	TRBV5-1
CASSLLGQNNEQFF	TGTGCCAGCAGCTTGTTGGGACAGAACAATGAGCAGTTCTTC	TRBD1	TRBJ2-1	many	TRBV5-5
CASSEGQGMNTEAFF	TGCGCCAGCAGTGAAGGTCAGGGAATGAACACTGAAGCTTTCTTT	.	TRBJ1-1	few	TRBV10-1
CSARVRGRAKTEAFF	TGCAGTGCTAGAGTTCGGGGAAGAGCTAAGACTGAAGCTTTCTTT	.	TRBJ1-1	.	TRBV20-1
CSARGDREYSPLHF	TGCAGTGCTAGAGGCGACAGGGAATATTCACCCCTCCACTTT	TRBD1	TRBJ1-6	.	TRBV20-1
CASSLWSAGDLNEQLF	TGTGCCAGCAGCTTATGGTCTGCGGGAGATTTGAATGAGCAGCTCTTC	TRBD2	TRBJ2-1	few	TRBV7-9
CASSEAFNNEQFF	TGCGCCAGCAGCGAGGCGTTTAACAATGAGCAGTTCTTC	.	TRBJ2-1	many	TRBV5-1
CASSSLTFLDNEQFF	TGTGCCAGCAGCTCCCTTACCTTCTTAGACAATGAGCAGTTCTTC	.	TRBJ2-1	many	TRBV7-8
CAWSWLAGVDEQFF	TGTGCCTGGAGTTGGTTAGCGGGAGTGGATGAGCAGTTCTTC	TRBD2	TRBJ2-1	few	TRBV30
CASRTTEGNTIYF	TGTGCCAGTAGAACAACTGAAGGAAACACCATATATTTT	.	TRBJ1-3	.	TRBV19
CASSSQGTVFHNEQFF	TGTGCCAGCAGCAGCCAGGGTACTGTATTCCACAATGAGCAGTTCTTC	.	TRBJ2-1	many	TRBV6-1
CASRSQGIENTEAFF	TGTGCCAGCAGATCACAGGGGATTGAGAACACTGAAGCTTTCTTT	TRBD1	TRBJ1-1	many	TRBV11-2
CASAKREVTDTQYF	TGTGCCAGCGCCAAGCGGGAGGTGACAGATACGCAGTATTTT	TRBD2	TRBJ2-3	many	TRBV7-2
CATRGTTDTQYF	TGTGCCACCAGGGGAACCACAGATACGCAGTATTTT	.	TRBJ2-3	few	TRBV24-1
CASSPDRGDEKLFF	TGTGCCAGCAGTCCGGACAGGGGGGATGAAAAACTGTTTTTT	TRBD1	TRBJ1-4	many	TRBV28
CAISSSDEQFF	TGTGCCATCAGCTCATCGGATGAGCAGTTCTTC	.	TRBJ2-1	few	TRBV10-3
CASSAGEQFF	TGTGCCAGCAGTGCTGGTGAGCAGTTCTTC	.	TRBJ2-1	many	TRBV2
CASSPARGSWYGYTF	TGTGCCAGTAGTCCAGCTCGGGGAAGTTGGTATGGCTACACCTTC	.	TRBJ1-2	.	TRBV19
CATSRGGTSDTQYF	TGTGCCACCAGCAGAGGAGGGACTAGTGATACGCAGTATTTT	TRBD2	TRBJ2-3	many	TRBV15
CASSIPSGGHTEAFF	TGTGCCAGTAGTATCCCGAGTGGGGGCCACACTGAAGCTTTCTTT	.	TRBJ1-1	.	TRBV19
CASTIRETYEQYF	TGTGCCAGCACGATTAGGGAAACCTACGAGCAGTACTTC	.	TRBJ2-7	many	TRBV2
CASGLFSGSYNEQFF	TGTGCCAGCGGACTATTCAGCGGGAGTTACAATGAGCAGTTCTTC	TRBD2	TRBJ2-1	many	TRBV7-2
CASSLREAEAFF	TGTGCCAGCAGTTTGAGGGAGGCTGAAGCTTTCTTT	.	TRBJ1-1	many	TRBV28
CASSFQVNTEAFF	TGTGCCAGTAGTTTCCAGGTGAACACTGAAGCTTTCTTT	.	TRBJ1-1	few	TRBV19
CASSWTRGREETQYF	TGTGCCAGCAGTTGGACCAGGGGGCGCGAAGAGACCCAGTACTTC	TRBD1	TRBJ2-5	many	TRBV28
CASSVETSGDTQYF	TGTGCCAGCAGCGTAGAGACTAGTGGAGATACGCAGTATTTT	.	TRBJ2-3	.	TRBV9